The 20 T cell receptor beta chains reported below all come from one sample, sequenced in a study of blood T cell repertoires in COVID-19. Clones were read by immunoSEQ multiplex PCR, and TCRdb kept only the in-frame ones, dropping some. The repertoire consists of about 53,000 clones, with roughly nine tenths occurring once and the leading ten covering 3.1%. Sequenced material: peripheral blood. These receptors all stem from a human donor in a cohort sampled during active COVID-19.

The chain carries TRBV30 and TRBJ2-7; perhaps TRBD2 as D (6 bases). Germline V gene data show CDR1 as GTSNPN and CDR2 as SVGIG (reference sequence). The CDR3 is 18 amino acids. Trimming cost V 1 base and J 2 bases, with 24 bases left between them. This CDR3 reads CAWSDTLGGYVQPYEQYF. CDR3 DNA: TGTGCCTGGAGTGATACGCTCGGGGGATATGTCCAGCCCTACGAGCAGTACTTC.

J is TRBJ2-7 and V is TRBV29-1; possibly TRBD2 for D (6 bases). Germline-derived CDR1 and CDR2 are SQVTM and ANQGSEA. V lost 4 bases to trimming and J lost 4 bases, with 17 bases between them. The CDR3 has 14 amino acids. CDR3 loop: CSVVIVGSVYEQYF. CDR3 nucleotide sequence: TGCAGCGTTGTGATCGTCGGGAGTGTGTACGAGCAGTACTTC.

This clone has just one count. The rearrangement uses TRBV11-2 and TRBJ1-1; D unresolved. The CDR3 runs to 11 residues. V was cut by 5 bases and J by 7 bases, with 8 bases left in between. The germline V gene encodes CDR1 SGHAT and CDR2 FQNNGV. CDR3 DNA: TGTGCCAGCAGCCGAGGCCTTGAAGCTTTCTTT. Translation gives CASSRGLEAFF.

The chain uses TRBV5-1 and TRBJ2-6, with D maybe TRBD2 (5 bases). Germline assignment: CDR1 SGHRS and CDR2 YFSETQ. CDR3 length: 18 residues. V was cut by 2 bases and J by 0 bases, with 15 bases left in between. In nucleotides, the CDR3 is TGCGCCAGCAGCTTAAATTCTAGGACTTTCTCTGGGGCCAACGTCCTGACTTTC. It translates to CASSLNSRTFSGANVLTF.

The CDR3 reads CASSDSTGSGYGYTF. CDR3 nucleotide sequence: TGTGCCAGCAGTGACTCGACAGGGTCTGGCTATGGCTACACCTTC. The J gene is TRBJ1-2, the V gene TRBV6-4; 7 bases map to TRBD1. The germline CDR1 and CDR2 sequences are MRHNA and SNTAGT. The CDR3 loop spans 15 amino acids. Unmatched junction bases numbered 5, after V lost 0 bases and J lost 4 bases.

This clone was detected once. The chain employs TRBV24-1 and TRBJ2-3; TRBD1 matches 7 bases. From germline, CDR1 is KGHDR and CDR2 SFDVKD. V trimming: 4 bases; J trimming: 3 bases; junction bases outside the gene matches: 9. The CDR3 runs to 16 residues. The CDR3 sequence is CATSDPDRDRTDTQYF. The CDR3 coding sequence is TGTGCCACCAGTGACCCAGACAGGGATCGAACAGATACGCAGTATTTT.

This chain joins TRBV4-2 and TRBJ1-1, with D possibly TRBD1 on 5 matching bases. The germline V gene has CDR1 LGHNA and CDR2 YNFKEQ. Trimming took 4 bases from V and 3 from J, leaving 15 bases between them. There are 15 residues in the CDR3. CDR3 sequence: CASSPAGGLDTEAFF. The CDR3 region has the DNA TGTGCCAGCAGCCCGGCGGGGGGACTCGACACTGAAGCTTTCTTT.

The rearrangement joins TRBV28 to TRBJ2-3; 10 bases fit TRBD1. This CDR3 is 15 amino acids long. Germline loops: CDR1 MDHEN, CDR2 SYDVKM. The V segment lost 6 bases and the J segment 4 bases; nucleotides outside the gene matches: 7. The CDR3 sequence: CASSSLGQGADTQYF. The DNA of the CDR3 is TGTGCCAGCAGCAGCCTCGGACAGGGGGCAGATACGCAGTATTTT.

The chain uses TRBV24-1 and TRBJ2-1; D gene unclear. Germline lookup yields CDR1 KGHDR and CDR2 SFDVKD. The V gene lost 8 bases and the J gene lost 6 bases, with 7 bases spanning the gap. The CDR3 loop spans 11 amino acids. CDR3 amino acids: CATTYSNEQFF. In DNA, the CDR3 is TGTGCCACCACCTACAGCAATGAGCAGTTCTTC.

The J gene is TRBJ2-5, the V gene TRBV5-5; a possible D gene is TRBD1 (5 bases). This CDR3 region has 15 residues. The germline gives CDR1 SGHKS, CDR2 YYEKEE (reference sequence). The V and J ends lost 0 bases and 4 bases respectively, with 13 bases between them. In DNA, the CDR3 is TGTGCCAGCAGCTTGGAGGTCAGGGTACGAGAGACCCAGTACTTC. It yields the protein CASSLEVRVRETQYF. Full variable domain (rest looked up from reference TRBV5-5 and TRBJ2-5): DAGVTQSPTHLIKTRGQQVTLRCSPISGHKSVSWYQQVLGQGPQFIFQYYEKEERGRGNFPDRFSARQFPNYSSELNVNALLLGDSALYLCASSLEVRVRETQYFGPGTRLLVL.

V usage is TRBV3-1 (or the pseudogene TRBV3-2) and J usage is TRBJ2-7; no definite D call. The CDR3 sequence is 10 residues long. Germline V lookup: CDR1 LGHDT, CDR2 YNNKEL (reference sequence). The CDR3 bases are TGTGCGTATCCAGGCGTCGAGCAGTACGTC. Encoded protein: CAYPGVEQYV.

The gene calls are TRBV7-8 and TRBJ2-7; TRBD1 is a possible D gene (5 bases). The CDR3 is 13 residues long. Per the germline V gene, CDR1 is SGHVS and CDR2 is FQNEAQ. Between the trimmed V and J ends, which lost 5 bases and 2 bases, there was a span of 10 bases. The DNA for the CDR3 is TGTGCCAGCAGCCTCAGACAGACCTACGAGCAGTACTTC. Its protein product is CASSLRQTYEQYF.

This chain joins TRBV19 and TRBJ1-3, with D unclear. Trimming left V 3 bases short and J 2 bases short, with 11 bases between. This CDR3 is 15 amino acids long. The V gene's germline CDR1 is LNHDA and CDR2 SQIVND (reference sequence). As DNA, the CDR3 is TGTGCCAGTAGTATCGCGGTAGGAGCTGGAAACACCATATATTTT. Its translation: CASSIAVGAGNTIYF.

The rearrangement links TRBV4-1 to TRBJ1-5; a weak D match, TRBD1 (5 bases). The CDR3 has 16 residues. Trimming left V 0 bases short and J 5 bases short, with 14 bases between. Per the germline V gene, CDR1 is MGHRA and CDR2 is YSYEKL. The chain's CDR3 is CASSQEGQGVDQPQHF. In nucleotides, the CDR3 is TGCGCCAGCAGCCAAGAAGGGCAGGGCGTCGATCAGCCCCAGCATTTT.

The chain employs TRBV9 and TRBJ2-3; 10 nucleotides align to TRBD2. The CDR3 is 15 residues long. V trimming: 3 bases; J trimming: 1 base; junction bases outside the gene matches: 2. CDR1 and CDR2 (germline): SGDLS, YYNGEE. DNA for the CDR3: TGTGCCAGCAGCGAGGGGACTAGCGGCACAGATACGCAGTATTTT. Its protein is CASSEGTSGTDTQYF.

The rearrangement joins TRBV29-1 to TRBJ2-5, with a possible D match to TRBD1 (5 bases). Trimming cost V 7 bases and J 5 bases, with 17 bases left between them. Germline V gene sequence: CDR1 SQVTM, CDR2 ANQGSEA. CDR3 length: 13 amino acids. CDR3 region: CSDVTGLGETQYF. In DNA, the CDR3 is TGCAGCGATGTTACAGGTCTCGGGGAGACCCAGTACTTC.

This clone was seen only once. V is TRBV4-1 and J is TRBJ2-4, with TRBD1 identical over 7 bases. This CDR3 comprises 13 residues. With 6 bases clipped from V and 7 bases from J, the junction kept 6 bases outside the gene matches. The V gene's germline CDR1 is MGHRA and CDR2 YSYEKL. The chain's CDR3 is CASSSGGMNIQYF. The DNA of the CDR3 is TGCGCCAGCAGTTCAGGGGGAATGAACATTCAGTACTTC.

V gene TRBV25-1 combines with J gene TRBJ1-5; D uncertain. CDR3 length: 15 amino acids. The ends were cut back, 2 bases at V and 6 bases at J, with 14 bases in the middle. In germline, CDR1 is MGHDK, CDR2 SYGVNS. CDR3 amino acids: CASSEIGGTGQPQHF. CDR3 DNA sequence: TGTGCCAGCAGTGAAATAGGCGGAACGGGTCAGCCCCAGCATTTT.

The chain has TRBV4-2 and TRBJ2-7; TRBD2 aligns across 11 bases. V shed 1 base and J 7 bases; nucleotides not matched to a gene: 15. The CDR3 sequence is 18 residues long. In germline, CDR1 is LGHNA, CDR2 YNFKEQ. The CDR3 nucleotides are TGTGCCAGCAGCCAAGCCCCCCACCCACTAGCGGGGGTCTGGGAGCAGTACGTC. It codes for CASSQAPHPLAGVWEQYV.

The chain links TRBV28 to TRBJ1-1; D unclear. CDR3 length: 13 amino acids. CDR1 and CDR2 (germline): MDHEN, SYDVKM. Trimming removed 2 bases at V and 0 bases at J, with 4 bases between. The CDR3 DNA sequence: TGTGCCAGCAGTTTAACAGTGAACACTGAAGCTTTCTTT. It yields the protein CASSLTVNTEAFF. Based on the CDR3 plus reference TRBV28 and TRBJ1-1, the full variable domain is DVKVTQSSRYLVKRTGEKVFLECVQDMDHENMFWYRQDPGLGLRLIYFSYDVKMKEKGDIPEGYSVSREKKERFSLILESASTNQTSMYLCASSLTVNTEAFFGQGTRLTVV.